The text below deals with one T cell receptor beta chain. The sample originates from a study of blood T cell repertoires in COVID-19. Study as a whole: Whether acute or convalescent, the COVID-19 samples came from the United States, Italy and Spain. T cells, B-cell-depleted T cells, or PBMCs supplied cDNA or gDNA.

In the study's own analysis: Amplifying reference gene primers gave estimates of nucleated cell counts. Libraries were prepared by immunoSEQ multiplex PCR; TCRdb keeps only in-frame clonotypes and omits some of them. The V and J calls and the clone size are those of that table, but D and trimming were determined from the DNA. The profile shows approximately 260,000 clones, around 87% of them singletons. The CDR3 has 13 residues. V shed 3 bases and J shed 2 bases, with 7 bases lying between them. Sequences were obtained from peripheral blood. The receptor was isolated from a young man with active or convalescent COVID-19. The chain recombines TRBV12-3 or TRBV12-4 with TRBJ1-2; tentatively, D is TRBD1 (6 bases). The CDR3 sequence: CASSFRGNYGYTF. DNA of the CDR3: TGTGCCAGCAGTTTCAGGGGAAACTATGGCTACACCTTC.